This T cell receptor beta chain came from a study of tumor-infiltrating lymphocytes in localized non-small cell lung cancer. The CDR3 extends over 15 amino acids. CDR1 is SSHAT, CDR2 FNYEAQ, per germline (reference sequence). V shed 5 bases, J shed 0 bases, and the junction held 3 bases outside the gene matches. In regard to this clone: What it binds is not known.

Study-wide findings and caveats: No T-cell fraction difference was seen between IM1 and IM2 tumors.

The table came from immunoSEQ multiplex PCR; TCRdb's copy has only in-frame clones and leaves some out. Altogether 21,000 or so clones are present, 80% being singletons, with the ten largest covering 3.4%. The chain joins TRBV7-7 to TRBJ2-2; TRBD1 agrees at 7 bases. The TCR comes from a human donor with non-small cell lung cancer. Sequencing was carried out using lung tumor tissue. CDR3 in amino acids: CASSRQGPNTGELFF. The DNA for the CDR3 is TGTGCCAGCAGCCGACAGGGCCCGAACACCGGGGAGCTGTTTTTT. The full variable domain, completed using reference TRBV7-7 and TRBJ2-2, is GAGVSQSPRYKVTKRGQDVTLRCDPISSHATLYWYQQALGQGPEFLTYFNYEAQPDKSGLPSDRFSAERPEGSISTLTIQRTEQRDSAMYRCASSRQGPNTGELFFGEGSRLTVL.